Included here is one T cell receptor beta chain sequence, with context. Its antigen is not known. The data were produced by immunoSEQ multiplex PCR, yet TCRdb's version contains in-frame clones alone and is incomplete. Of roughly 1,100,000 clones listed, about 70% are singletons. The CDR3 runs 17 residues. Germline V gives CDR1 SGHTA, CDR2 FQGNSA. V shed 1 base, J shed 3 bases, and the junction held 6 bases outside the gene matches. This sample was included in a study of shared clonotypes between healthy human individuals. Overall study: Three plates each covered CD4 naive and memory; CD8 naive two, CD8 memory one.

Study results and caveats: An anticipated effect of sequencing depth on clonotype sharing among donors was recognized.

The clonotype was recovered from a man younger than 35 in good health. Sequenced input: memory CD4+ T cells sorted from blood. Noted subset: CD45RA-negative fraction. J is TRBJ2-3 and V is TRBV7-2; 11 nucleotides line up with TRBD2. This CDR3 reads CASSLGSGRAPTDTQYF. CDR3 in DNA: TGTGCCAGCAGCTTAGGTAGCGGGAGGGCACCTACAGATACGCAGTATTTT.